The entry that follows covers one T cell receptor beta chain sequence. Its specificity is unknown. The data were taken from a study of immune cell composition in non-small cell lung cancer. Whole-study findings and limits: Tumour-reactive clones were not shown to match dominant in vivo tumour clones.

The CDR3 sequence is 13 residues long. Germline CDR1 is SGHRS and CDR2 is YFSETQ. V shed 4 bases, J shed 7 bases, and the junction held 7 bases outside the gene matches. Sequencing was performed with immunoSEQ multiplex PCR; in TCRdb, only in-frame clones are kept and a portion is missing. Among almost 4,000 clones listed, 70% to 75% were seen once. Specimen: lung tumor tissue. This sequence was found in a human donor with non-small cell lung cancer. V usage is TRBV5-1 and J usage is TRBJ2-7, with 8 bases that match TRBD1. The chain's CDR3 is CASSPQGAWEQYF. The DNA of the CDR3 is TGCGCCAGCAGCCCTCAGGGGGCGTGGGAGCAGTACTTC.